The entry below describes one T cell receptor beta chain. Original processing notes: Quantification of nucleated cells was approximated via reference gene primer amplification. This table comes from immunoSEQ multiplex PCR, and its TCRdb copy is limited to in-frame clones, with some not included. D and trimming come from the DNA, and the V and J calls and clone size come from that table. The sample shows about 49,000 clones, 65% to 90% of them seen only once. These data originate in a study of blood T cell repertoires in COVID-19. V was clipped by 0 bases and J by 6 bases; unmatched bases: 17. This CDR3 has 18 residues. From germline, CDR1 is SGHRS and CDR2 YFSETQ. While infection was still active, Seattle patients were enrolled and then followed longitudinally.

This receptor was taken from an elderly woman with COVID-19, enrolled during active disease. Material: peripheral blood. This chain links TRBV5-1 with TRBJ2-7, with 8 bases fitting TRBD2. CDR3 amino acids: CASSLDPSGSYGDSEQYF. The CDR3 nucleotides read TGCGCCAGCAGCTTGGATCCTAGCGGGTCATACGGGGATAGCGAGCAGTACTTC.